The clone carrying this T cell receptor (beta chain) was recorded a few times. This sample is drawn from a study of spatial heterogeneity in lung cancer. Study context: Detected sequences consistently included more beta-chain ones than alpha-chain ones. Within raw reads, each unique TCR and UMI combination appeared on average more than ten times.

The sample's time point: sample taken at primary tumor resection. On each TCR cDNA molecule, a unique molecular identifier was present. TCRdb redid the calling of the 5' RACE reads with MiXCR, one entry per CDR3 protein. The data contain 5,000 or so distinct CDR3 sequences, about 13% of them seen just once; the ten biggest clones take up roughly 20%. The receptor's source is a female donor with early-stage non-small cell lung cancer. Specimen: normal lung tissue next to the tumor, collected at surgery.

DNA for the CDR3: TGCAGCGTTCCCCCGGGGAATAGAAATCAGCCCCAGCATTTT. As protein: CSVPPGNRNQPQHF. V gene TRBV29-1 combines with J gene TRBJ1-5, with unresolved D. The germline V and J ends were trimmed by 5 bases and 4 bases, with 15 bases remaining between them. The CDR3 spans 14 residues. CDR1 is SQVTM and CDR2 is ANQGSEA in the germline V gene.